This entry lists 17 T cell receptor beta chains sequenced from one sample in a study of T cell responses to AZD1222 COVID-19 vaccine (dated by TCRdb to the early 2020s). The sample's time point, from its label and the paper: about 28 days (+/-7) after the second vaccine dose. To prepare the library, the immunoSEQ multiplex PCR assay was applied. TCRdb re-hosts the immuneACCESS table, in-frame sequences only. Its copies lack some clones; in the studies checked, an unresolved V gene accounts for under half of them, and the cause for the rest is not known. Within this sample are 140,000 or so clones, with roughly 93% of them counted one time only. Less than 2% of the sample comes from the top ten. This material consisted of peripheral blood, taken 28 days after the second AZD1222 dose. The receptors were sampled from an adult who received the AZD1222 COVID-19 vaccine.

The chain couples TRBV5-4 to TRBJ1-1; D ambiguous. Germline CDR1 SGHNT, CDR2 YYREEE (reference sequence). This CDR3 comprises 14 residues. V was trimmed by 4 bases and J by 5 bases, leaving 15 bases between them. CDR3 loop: CASSPVKGGTEAFF. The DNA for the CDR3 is TGTGCCAGCAGCCCCGTGAAGGGCGGAACTGAAGCTTTCTTT.

CDR3 in DNA: TGTGCTAGTGGTTCGATACCTTCAAGGACACCCTACACCGGGGAGCTGTTTTTT. It yields the protein CASGSIPSRTPYTGELFF. The chain is built from TRBV12-5 and TRBJ2-2, with D perhaps matching TRBD1 (5 bases). Germline CDR1 is LGHNT and CDR2 is FRNRAP. V lost 4 bases, J lost 3 bases, and 21 bases lay in between. The CDR3 loop spans 18 amino acids.

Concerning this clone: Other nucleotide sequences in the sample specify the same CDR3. The CDR3 sequence: CASSYSGGTEAFF. The CDR3 DNA reads TGTGCCAGCAGTTACTCGGGAGGGACTGAAGCTTTCTTT. V and J are TRBV6-5 and TRBJ1-1; the D is unclear. Germline lookup yields CDR1 MNHEY and CDR2 SVGAGI. The CDR3 consists of 13 residues. The V gene lost 0 bases and the J gene lost 5 bases, with 7 bases spanning the gap.

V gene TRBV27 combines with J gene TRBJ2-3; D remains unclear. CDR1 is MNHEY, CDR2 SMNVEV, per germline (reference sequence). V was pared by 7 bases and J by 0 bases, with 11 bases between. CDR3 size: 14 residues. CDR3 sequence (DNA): TGTGCCAGCAATCCTAGGCTCAGCACAGATACGCAGTATTTT. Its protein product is CASNPRLSTDTQYF.

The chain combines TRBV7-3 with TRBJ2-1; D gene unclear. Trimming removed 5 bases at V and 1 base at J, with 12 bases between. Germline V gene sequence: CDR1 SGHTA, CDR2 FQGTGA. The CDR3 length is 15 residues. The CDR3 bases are TGTGCCAGCAGCCCAGGACCTACTTCCTACAATGAGCAGTTCTTC. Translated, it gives CASSPGPTSYNEQFF.

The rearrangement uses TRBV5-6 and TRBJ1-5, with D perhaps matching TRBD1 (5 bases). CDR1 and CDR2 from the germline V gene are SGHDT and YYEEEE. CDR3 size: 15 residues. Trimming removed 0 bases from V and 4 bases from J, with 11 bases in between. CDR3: CASSLGQLQNQPQHF. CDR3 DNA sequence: TGTGCCAGCAGCTTGGGACAGCTCCAAAATCAGCCCCAGCATTTT.

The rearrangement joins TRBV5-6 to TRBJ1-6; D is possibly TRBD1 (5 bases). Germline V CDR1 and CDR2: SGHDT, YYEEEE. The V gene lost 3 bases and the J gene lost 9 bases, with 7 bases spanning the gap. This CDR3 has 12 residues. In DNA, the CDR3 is TGTGCCAGCAGCTACAGGTTTTCACCCCTCCACTTT. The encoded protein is CASSYRFSPLHF.

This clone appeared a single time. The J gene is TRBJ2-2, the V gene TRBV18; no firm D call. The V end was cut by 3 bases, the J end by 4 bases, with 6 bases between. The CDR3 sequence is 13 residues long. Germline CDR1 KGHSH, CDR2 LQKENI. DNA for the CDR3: TGTGCCAGCTCACCTCGGCTCACCGGGGAGCTGTTTTTT. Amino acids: CASSPRLTGELFF.

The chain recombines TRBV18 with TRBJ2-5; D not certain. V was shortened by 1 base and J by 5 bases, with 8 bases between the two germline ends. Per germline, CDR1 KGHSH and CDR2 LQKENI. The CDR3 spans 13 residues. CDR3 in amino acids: CASSPRSSETQYF. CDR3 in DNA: TGTGCCAGCTCACCACGATCTTCGGAGACCCAGTACTTC.

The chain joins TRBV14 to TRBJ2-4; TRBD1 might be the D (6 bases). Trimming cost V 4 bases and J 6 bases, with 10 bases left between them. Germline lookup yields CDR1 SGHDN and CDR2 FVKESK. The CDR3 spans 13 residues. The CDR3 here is CASSRGRGNIQYF. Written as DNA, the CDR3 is TGTGCCAGCAGCCGGGGCAGGGGAAACATTCAGTACTTC.

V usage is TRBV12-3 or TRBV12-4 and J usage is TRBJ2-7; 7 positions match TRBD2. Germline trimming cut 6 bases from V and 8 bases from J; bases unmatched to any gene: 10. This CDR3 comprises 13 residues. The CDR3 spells CASRNSGALQQYF. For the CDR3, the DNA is TGTGCCAGCAGAAACAGCGGGGCCCTGCAGCAGTACTTC.

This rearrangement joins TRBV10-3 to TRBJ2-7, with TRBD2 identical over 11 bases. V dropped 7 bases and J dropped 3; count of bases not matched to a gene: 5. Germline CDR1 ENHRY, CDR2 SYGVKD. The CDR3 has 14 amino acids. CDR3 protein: CAIKYSGGVYEQYF. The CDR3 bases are TGTGCCATCAAGTATAGCGGGGGGGTCTACGAGCAGTACTTC.

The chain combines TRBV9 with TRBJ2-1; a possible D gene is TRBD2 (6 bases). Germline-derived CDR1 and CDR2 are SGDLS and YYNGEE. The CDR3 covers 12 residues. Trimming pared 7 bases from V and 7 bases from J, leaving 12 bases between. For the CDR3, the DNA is TGTGCCAGCCCTACGGAGGGGAATGAGCAGTTCTTC. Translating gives CASPTEGNEQFF.

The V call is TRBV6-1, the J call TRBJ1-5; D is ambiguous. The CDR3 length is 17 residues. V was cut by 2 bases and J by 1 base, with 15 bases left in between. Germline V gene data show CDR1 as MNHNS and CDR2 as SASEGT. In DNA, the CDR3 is TGTGCCAGCAGTGAACACGGGCTGGGGAAGAGCAATCAGCCCCAGCATTTT. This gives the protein CASSEHGLGKSNQPQHF.

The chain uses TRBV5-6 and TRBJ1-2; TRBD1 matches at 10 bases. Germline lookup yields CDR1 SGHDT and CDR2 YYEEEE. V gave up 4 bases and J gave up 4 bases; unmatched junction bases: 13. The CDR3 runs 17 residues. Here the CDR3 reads CASSPKGTGAAPYGYTF. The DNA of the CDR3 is TGTGCCAGCAGCCCAAAAGGGACAGGGGCGGCGCCCTATGGCTACACCTTC.

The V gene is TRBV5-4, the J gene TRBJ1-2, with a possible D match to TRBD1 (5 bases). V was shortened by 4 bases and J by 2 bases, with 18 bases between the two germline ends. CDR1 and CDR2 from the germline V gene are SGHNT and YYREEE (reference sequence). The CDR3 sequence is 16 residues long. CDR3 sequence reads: CASSPPPGRENYGYTF. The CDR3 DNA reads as TGTGCCAGCAGCCCCCCCCCGGGACGCGAGAACTATGGCTACACCTTC.

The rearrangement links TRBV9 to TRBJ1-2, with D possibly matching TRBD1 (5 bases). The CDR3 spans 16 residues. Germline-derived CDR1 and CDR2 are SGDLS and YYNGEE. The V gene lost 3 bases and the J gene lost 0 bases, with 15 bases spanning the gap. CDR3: CASSAAGALANYGYTF. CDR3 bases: TGTGCCAGCAGCGCGGCCGGGGCCTTAGCTAACTATGGCTACACCTTC.